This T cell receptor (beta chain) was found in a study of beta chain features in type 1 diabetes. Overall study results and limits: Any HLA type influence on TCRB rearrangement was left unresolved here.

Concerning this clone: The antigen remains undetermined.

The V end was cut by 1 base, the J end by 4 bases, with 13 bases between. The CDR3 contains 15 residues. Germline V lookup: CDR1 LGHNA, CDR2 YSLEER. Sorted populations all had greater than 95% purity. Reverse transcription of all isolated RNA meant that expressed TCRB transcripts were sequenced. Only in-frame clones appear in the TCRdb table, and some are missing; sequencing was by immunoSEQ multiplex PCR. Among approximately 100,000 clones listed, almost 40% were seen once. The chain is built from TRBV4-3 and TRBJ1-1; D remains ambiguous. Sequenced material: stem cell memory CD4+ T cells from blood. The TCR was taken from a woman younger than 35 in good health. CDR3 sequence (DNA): TGCGCCAGCAGCCAAGGGACGGGATTTTCCACTGAAGCTTTCTTT. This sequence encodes CASSQGTGFSTEAFF.